This T cell receptor (beta chain) was observed in a study of T cell changes during pregnancy in multiple sclerosis. TCRdb's copy holds only in-frame clones and misses some; the assay was immunoSEQ multiplex PCR. The table shows some 70,000 clones, with 85% to 95% occurring only once. Germline V gene lookup returns CDR1 PRHDT and CDR2 FYEKMQ (reference sequence). The CDR3 loop spans 15 amino acids. Trimming stripped 5 bases from V and 8 bases from J, with 19 bases between. The chain carries TRBV13 and TRBJ2-1, with D possibly matching TRBD2 (6 bases). The TCR sequence derives from a female donor in good health, enrolled as a control in a pregnancy study. The source material was peripheral blood, sampled in the second trimester of pregnancy. CDR3 sequence: CASSPRAGPGDEQFF. CDR3 DNA: TGTGCCAGCAGCCCACGGGCGGGGCCGGGGGATGAGCAGTTCTTC.